This TCR beta chain was sequenced in a study of OX40 agonist ivuxolimab in advanced cancers. General notes on the study: Ivuxolimab was an agonistic, fully human IgG2 monoclonal antibody directed against OX40 (CD134), a costimulatory receptor. In the dose-escalation cohort, 75% to 85% of patients were male, and the mean age was 60 years with a range of roughly 23 to 79. Partial responses were achieved by three dose-escalation patients, of whom one had hepatocellular carcinoma and two had cutaneous melanoma. Intravenous ivuxolimab was administered to patients every 2 weeks at six dose levels: 0.01, 0.1, 0.3, 1.5, 3 and 10 mg/kg. The monotherapy dose-escalation portion (N of about 57 patients) of the phase I ivuxolimab trial is reported in the paper. Peripheral TCRbeta sequencing was intended to test whether TCR sequence diversity was altered and clonal T-cell expansion was caused by ivuxolimab. Prior anti-PD-1, anti-PD-L1 or anti-CTLA-4 therapy was permitted, and 40% to 50% of dose-escalation patients had received checkpoint inhibitors. Among the approximately 50 dose-escalation patients, some 20 had hepatocellular carcinoma, roughly 15 melanoma, 9 renal cell carcinoma and 9 head and neck cancer.

Genomic DNA was extracted from sorted cells for sequencing of the TCRbeta CDR3 region. TCRbeta CDR3 regions were sequenced using the immunoSEQ Assay. TCRdb mirrors the immuneACCESS table, restricted to in-frame sequences. Some clones are absent from its copies; in checked studies, under half trace to an unresolved V gene, and the reason for the others is unknown. The sample data list tens of thousands of clones, and 80% to 90% of these were observed just once. The ten largest clones add up to 3.4% of the sample. Including cysteine and phenylalanine, the CDR3 has 14 amino acids. Of all the DNA, just the CDR3 is kept, 42 bases in frame from base 1. V was cut back by 3 bases and J by 4 bases, leaving a gap of 12 bases between them. The germline V gene provides CDR1 SGHTA and CDR2 FQGNSA. The trial excluded patients who had a history of autoimmune disease or who were on systemic immunosuppression. In every dose cohort, peripheral blood was drawn for TCR sequencing at baseline, cycle 4 day 1, and cycle 7 day 1. The samples were taken from a phase I, first-in-human, multicenter, open-label dose-escalation trial of ivuxolimab. Adults with locally advanced or metastatic melanoma, renal cell, hepatocellular, or head and neck squamous cell carcinoma were enrolled in the trial. Before TCR sequencing, CD4+ T cells and CD8+ T cells from peripheral blood were sorted into separate populations.

What the study reported, not specific to this receptor: Clonal expansion of both CD4+ and CD8+ blood T cells was observed from baseline to week 6 at doses 0.1 to 3.0 mg/kg. In partial responders in the 0.1-3.0 mg/kg groups, normalized peripheral clonal expansion was found to be among the lowest, especially among CD8+ T cells. Which antigens the clonally expanded peripheral T cells were specific for was not determined. After ivuxolimab, CD8+ T cells had more expanded clones than CD4+ T cells on average. Low levels of normalized T-cell clonal expansion were also seen in some nonresponding patients.

As to this clone: Its specific antigen is unknown. No much larger clone is present one base from it, and per-base qualities are unavailable.

The chain is made from TRBV7-2 and TRBJ1-1; possibly the D gene is TRBD1, per 6 matching bases. This sequence was found in an adult with an advanced solid tumor such as melanoma, head and neck, liver or kidney cancer. This material consisted of CD4+ or CD8+ T cells sorted from blood, taken in a trial of the OX40 agonist ivuxolimab. The CDR3 reads as follows: CASSFDTGPTEAFF. The DNA reads TGTGCCAGCAGCTTCGACACAGGGCCCACTGAAGCTTTCTTT.